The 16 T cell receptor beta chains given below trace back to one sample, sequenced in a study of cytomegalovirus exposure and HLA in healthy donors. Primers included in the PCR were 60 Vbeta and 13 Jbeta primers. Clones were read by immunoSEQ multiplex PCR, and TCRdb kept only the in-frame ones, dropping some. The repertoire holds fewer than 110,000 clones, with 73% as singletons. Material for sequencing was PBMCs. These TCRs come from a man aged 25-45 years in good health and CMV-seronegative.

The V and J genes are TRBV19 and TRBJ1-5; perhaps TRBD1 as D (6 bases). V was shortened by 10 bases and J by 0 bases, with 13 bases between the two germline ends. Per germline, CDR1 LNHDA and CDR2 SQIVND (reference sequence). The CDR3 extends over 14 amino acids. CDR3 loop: CATSTQGSNQPQHF. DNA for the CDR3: TGTGCCACCAGTACACAGGGTAGCAATCAGCCCCAGCATTTT.

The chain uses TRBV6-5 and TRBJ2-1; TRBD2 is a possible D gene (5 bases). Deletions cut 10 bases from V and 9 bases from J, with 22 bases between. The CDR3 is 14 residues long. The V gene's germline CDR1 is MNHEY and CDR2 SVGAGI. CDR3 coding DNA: TGTGCCACCGGACCAGGCCCGGGGATGGGTGAGCAGTTCTTC. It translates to CATGPGPGMGEQFF.

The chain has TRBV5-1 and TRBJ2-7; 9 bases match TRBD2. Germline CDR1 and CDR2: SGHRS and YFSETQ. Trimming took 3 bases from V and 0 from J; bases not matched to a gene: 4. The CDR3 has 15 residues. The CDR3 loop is CASSSISGSSYEQYF. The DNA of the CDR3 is TGCGCCAGCAGCTCTATTAGCGGGAGCTCCTACGAGCAGTACTTC.

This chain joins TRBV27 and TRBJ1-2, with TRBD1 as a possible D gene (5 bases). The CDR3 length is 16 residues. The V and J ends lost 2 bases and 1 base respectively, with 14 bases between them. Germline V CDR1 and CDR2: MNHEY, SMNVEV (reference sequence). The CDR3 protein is CASSLRPTDLNYGYTF. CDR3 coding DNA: TGTGCCAGCAGTTTACGGCCGACAGATCTTAACTATGGCTACACCTTC.

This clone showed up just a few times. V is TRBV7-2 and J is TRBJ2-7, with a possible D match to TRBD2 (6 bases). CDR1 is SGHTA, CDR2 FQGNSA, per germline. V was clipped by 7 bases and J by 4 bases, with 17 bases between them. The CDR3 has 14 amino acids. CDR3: CASNLNGAGYEQYF. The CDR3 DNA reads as TGTGCCAGCAACCTAAACGGGGCGGGGTACGAGCAGTACTTC.

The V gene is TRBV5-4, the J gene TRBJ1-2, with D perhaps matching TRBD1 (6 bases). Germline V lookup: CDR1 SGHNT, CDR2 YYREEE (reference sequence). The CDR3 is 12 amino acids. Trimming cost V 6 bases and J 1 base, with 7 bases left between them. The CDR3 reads CASNRDNYGYTF. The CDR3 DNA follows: TGTGCCAGCAACAGGGATAACTATGGCTACACCTTC.

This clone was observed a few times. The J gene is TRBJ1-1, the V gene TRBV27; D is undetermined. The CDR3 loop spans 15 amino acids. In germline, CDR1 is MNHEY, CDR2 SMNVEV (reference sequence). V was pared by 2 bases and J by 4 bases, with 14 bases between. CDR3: CASSLGLGLGTEAFF. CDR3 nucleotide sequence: TGTGCCAGCAGTTTAGGTCTGGGCCTCGGCACTGAAGCTTTCTTT.

CDR3 residues: CASSESLAGVSHEQYF. The CDR3 DNA is TGTGCCAGCAGCGAAAGTCTAGCGGGAGTGTCCCACGAGCAGTACTTC. The chain employs TRBV9 and TRBJ2-7; 10 nucleotides match TRBD2. Per the germline V gene, CDR1 is SGDLS and CDR2 is YYNGEE. With 3 bases clipped from V and 5 bases from J, the junction kept 11 bases outside the gene matches. The CDR3 runs to 16 residues.

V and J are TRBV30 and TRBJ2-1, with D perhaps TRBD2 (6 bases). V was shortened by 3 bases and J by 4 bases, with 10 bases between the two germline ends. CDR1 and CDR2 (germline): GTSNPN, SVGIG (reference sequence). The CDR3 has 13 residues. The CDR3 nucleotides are TGTGCCTGGAGCGCGGGGTATTACAATGAGCAGTTCTTC. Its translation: CAWSAGYYNEQFF.

Here the CDR3 reads CASSYDPPGDIQYF. The CDR3 DNA sequence: TGTGCCAGCTCTTATGACCCTCCGGGAGACATTCAGTACTTC. The V call is TRBV18, the J call TRBJ2-4; the D gene is possibly TRBD2 (6 bases). Germline assignment: CDR1 KGHSH and CDR2 LQKENI. There are 14 residues in the CDR3. Trimming pared 6 bases from V and 8 bases from J, leaving 17 bases between.

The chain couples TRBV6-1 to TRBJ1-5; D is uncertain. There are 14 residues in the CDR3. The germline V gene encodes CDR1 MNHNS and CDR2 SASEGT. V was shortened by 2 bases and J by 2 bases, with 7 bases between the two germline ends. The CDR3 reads CASSEHRGNQPQHF. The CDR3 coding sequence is TGTGCCAGCAGTGAACATCGGGGCAATCAGCCCCAGCATTTT.

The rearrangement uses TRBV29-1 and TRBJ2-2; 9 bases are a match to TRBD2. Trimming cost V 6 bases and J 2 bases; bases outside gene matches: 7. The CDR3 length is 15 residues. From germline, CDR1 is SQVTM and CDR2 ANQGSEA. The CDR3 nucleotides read TGCAGCGTCAGCCCTAGCGGGGTAAACACCGGGGAGCTGTTTTTT. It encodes CSVSPSGVNTGELFF.

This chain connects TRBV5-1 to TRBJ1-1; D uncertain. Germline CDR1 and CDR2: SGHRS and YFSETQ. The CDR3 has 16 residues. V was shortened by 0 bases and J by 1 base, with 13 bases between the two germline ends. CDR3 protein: CASSLGWAGTNTEAFF. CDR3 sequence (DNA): TGCGCCAGCAGCTTGGGGTGGGCTGGTACGAACACTGAAGCTTTCTTT. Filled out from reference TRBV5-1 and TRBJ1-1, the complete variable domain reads KAGVTQTPRYLIKTRGQQVTLSCSPISGHRSVSWYQQTPGQGLQFLFEYFSETQRNKGNFPGRFSGRQFSNSRSEMNVSTLELGDSALYLCASSLGWAGTNTEAFFGQGTRLTVV.

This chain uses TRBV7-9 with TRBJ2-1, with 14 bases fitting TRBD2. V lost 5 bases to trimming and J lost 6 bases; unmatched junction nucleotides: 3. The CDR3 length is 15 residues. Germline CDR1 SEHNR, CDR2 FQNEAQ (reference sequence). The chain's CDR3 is CASSKTSGRANEQFF. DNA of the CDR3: TGTGCCAGCAGCAAGACTAGCGGGAGGGCCAATGAGCAGTTCTTC.

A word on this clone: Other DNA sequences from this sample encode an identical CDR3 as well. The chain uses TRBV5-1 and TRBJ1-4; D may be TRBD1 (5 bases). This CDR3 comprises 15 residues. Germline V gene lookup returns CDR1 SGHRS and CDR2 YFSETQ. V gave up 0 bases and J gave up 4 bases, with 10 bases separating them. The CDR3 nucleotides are TGCGCCAGCAGCTTGGCCGGCAGGGATAATGAAAAACTGTTTTTT. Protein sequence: CASSLAGRDNEKLFF.

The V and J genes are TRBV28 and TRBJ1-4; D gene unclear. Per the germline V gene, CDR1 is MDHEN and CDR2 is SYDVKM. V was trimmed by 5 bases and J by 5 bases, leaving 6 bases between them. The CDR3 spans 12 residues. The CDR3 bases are TGTGCCAGCAGTAGCGTCAATGAAAAACTGTTTTTT. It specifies CASSSVNEKLFF. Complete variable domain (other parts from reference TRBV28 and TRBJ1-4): DVKVTQSSRYLVKRTGEKVFLECVQDMDHENMFWYRQDPGLGLRLIYFSYDVKMKEKGDIPEGYSVSREKKERFSLILESASTNQTSMYLCASSSVNEKLFFGSGTQLSVL.